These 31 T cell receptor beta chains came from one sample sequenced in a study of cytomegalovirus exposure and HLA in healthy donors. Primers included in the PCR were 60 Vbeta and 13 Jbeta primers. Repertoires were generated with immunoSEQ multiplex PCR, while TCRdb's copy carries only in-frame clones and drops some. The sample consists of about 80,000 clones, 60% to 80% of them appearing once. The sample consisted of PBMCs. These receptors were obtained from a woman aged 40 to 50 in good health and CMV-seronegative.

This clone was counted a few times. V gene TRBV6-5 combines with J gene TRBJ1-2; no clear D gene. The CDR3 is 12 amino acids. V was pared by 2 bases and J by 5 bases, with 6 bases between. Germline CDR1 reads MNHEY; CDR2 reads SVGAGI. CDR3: CASSYAGYGYTF. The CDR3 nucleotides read TGTGCCAGCAGTTACGCGGGGTATGGCTACACCTTC.

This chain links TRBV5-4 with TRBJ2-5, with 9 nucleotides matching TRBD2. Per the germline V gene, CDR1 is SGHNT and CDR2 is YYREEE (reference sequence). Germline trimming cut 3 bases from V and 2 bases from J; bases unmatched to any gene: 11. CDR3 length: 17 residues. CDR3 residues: CASSSPRGAGGQETQYF. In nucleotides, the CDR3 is TGTGCCAGCAGCTCCCCAAGGGGGGCGGGGGGGCAAGAGACCCAGTACTTC.

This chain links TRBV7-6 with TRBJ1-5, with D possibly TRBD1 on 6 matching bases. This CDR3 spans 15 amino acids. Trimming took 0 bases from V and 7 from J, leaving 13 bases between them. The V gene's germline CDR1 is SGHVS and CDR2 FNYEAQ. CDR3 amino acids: CASSLAGGGLQPQHF. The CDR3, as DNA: TGTGCCAGCAGCTTAGCGGGCGGGGGGCTGCAGCCCCAGCATTTT.

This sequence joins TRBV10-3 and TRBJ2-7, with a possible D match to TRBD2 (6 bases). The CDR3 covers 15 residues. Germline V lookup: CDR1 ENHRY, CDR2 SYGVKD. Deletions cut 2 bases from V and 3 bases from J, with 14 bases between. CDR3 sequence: CAISEVGGIHYEQYF. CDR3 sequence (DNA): TGTGCCATCAGTGAGGTGGGCGGGATCCACTACGAGCAGTACTTC.

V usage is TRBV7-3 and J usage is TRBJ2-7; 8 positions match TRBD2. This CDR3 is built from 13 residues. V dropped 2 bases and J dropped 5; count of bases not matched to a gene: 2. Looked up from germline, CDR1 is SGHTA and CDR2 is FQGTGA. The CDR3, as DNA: TGTGCCAGCAGCTTAGCGGGGGGCCACGAGCAGTACTTC. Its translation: CASSLAGGHEQYF.

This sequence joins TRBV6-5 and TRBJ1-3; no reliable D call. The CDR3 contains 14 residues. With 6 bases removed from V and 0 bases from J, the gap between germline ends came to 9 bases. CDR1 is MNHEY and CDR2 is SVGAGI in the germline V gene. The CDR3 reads CASRRDNSGNTIYF. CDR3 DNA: TGTGCCAGCAGAAGAGACAACTCTGGAAACACCATATATTTT.

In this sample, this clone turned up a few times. The CDR3 sequence: CASSESWTRDEQFF. Written as DNA, the CDR3 is TGTGCCAGCAGTGAAAGCTGGACTAGGGATGAGCAGTTCTTC. The chain couples TRBV25-1 to TRBJ2-1, with 7 nucleotides matching TRBD2. J was trimmed by 8 bases and V by 2 bases; bases with no gene match: 6. This CDR3 contains 14 residues. The V gene's germline CDR1 is MGHDK and CDR2 SYGVNS.

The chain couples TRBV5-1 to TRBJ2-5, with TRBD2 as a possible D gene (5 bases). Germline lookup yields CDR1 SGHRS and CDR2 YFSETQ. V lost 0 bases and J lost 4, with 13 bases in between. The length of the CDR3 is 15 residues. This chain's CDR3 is CASSLGGRFVETQYF. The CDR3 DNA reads TGCGCCAGCAGCTTGGGAGGGCGTTTTGTAGAGACCCAGTACTTC.

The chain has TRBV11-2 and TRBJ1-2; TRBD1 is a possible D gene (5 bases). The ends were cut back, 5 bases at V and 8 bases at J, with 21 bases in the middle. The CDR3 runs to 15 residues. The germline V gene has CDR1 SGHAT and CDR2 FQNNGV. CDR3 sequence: CASSPQLTGPKGYTF. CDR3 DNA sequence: TGTGCCAGCAGCCCCCAACTTACAGGTCCGAAAGGCTACACCTTC.

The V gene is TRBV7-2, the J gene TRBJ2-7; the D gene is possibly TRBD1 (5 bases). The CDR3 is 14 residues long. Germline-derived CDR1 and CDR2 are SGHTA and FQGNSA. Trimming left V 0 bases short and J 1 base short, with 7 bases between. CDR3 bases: TGTGCCAGCAGCTTAGCGGCAGGGTCCTACGAGCAGTACTTC. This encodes CASSLAAGSYEQYF.

The CDR3 nucleotides read TGTGCCAGCAGGTTTAGCGGGGGGGCCGAAAATGAGCAGTTCTTC. The encoded protein is CASRFSGGAENEQFF. The chain recombines TRBV6-1 with TRBJ2-1; 11 positions agree with TRBD2. The CDR3 sequence is 15 residues long. CDR1 and CDR2 from the germline V gene are MNHNS and SASEGT. J lost 7 bases, V lost 6 bases, and 8 bases had no gene match.

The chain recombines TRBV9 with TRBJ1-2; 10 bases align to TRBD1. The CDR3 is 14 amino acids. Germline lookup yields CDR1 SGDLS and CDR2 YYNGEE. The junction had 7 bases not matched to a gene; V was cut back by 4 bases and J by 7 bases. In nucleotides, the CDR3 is TGTGCCAGCAGCCCCCAAGACAGGGGGCCTGGCTACACCTTC. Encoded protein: CASSPQDRGPGYTF.

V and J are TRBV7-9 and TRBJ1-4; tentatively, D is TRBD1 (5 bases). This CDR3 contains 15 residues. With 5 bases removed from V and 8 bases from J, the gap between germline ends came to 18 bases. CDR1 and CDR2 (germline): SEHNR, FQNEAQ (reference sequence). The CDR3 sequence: CASSPTDTAGEKLFF. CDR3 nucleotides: TGTGCCAGCAGCCCGACGGACACGGCCGGGGAAAAACTGTTTTTT.

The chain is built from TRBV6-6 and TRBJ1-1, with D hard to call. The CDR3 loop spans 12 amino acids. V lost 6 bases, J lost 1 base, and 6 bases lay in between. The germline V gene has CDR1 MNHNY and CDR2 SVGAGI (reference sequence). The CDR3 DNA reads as TGTGCCAGCAGCTATTCGAACACTGAAGCTTTCTTT. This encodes CASSYSNTEAFF.

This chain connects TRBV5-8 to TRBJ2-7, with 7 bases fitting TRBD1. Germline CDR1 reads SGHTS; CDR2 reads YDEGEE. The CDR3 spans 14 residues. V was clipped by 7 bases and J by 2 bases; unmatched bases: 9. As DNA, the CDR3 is TGTGCCAGCCCCCGAGGGACAGTACCCTACGAGCAGTACTTC. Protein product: CASPRGTVPYEQYF.

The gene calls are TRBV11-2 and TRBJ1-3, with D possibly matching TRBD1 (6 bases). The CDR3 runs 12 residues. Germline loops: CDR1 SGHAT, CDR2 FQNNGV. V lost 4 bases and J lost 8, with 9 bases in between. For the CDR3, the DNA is TGTGCCAGCAGCTCCCAGGGGTACACCATATATTTT. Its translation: CASSSQGYTIYF.

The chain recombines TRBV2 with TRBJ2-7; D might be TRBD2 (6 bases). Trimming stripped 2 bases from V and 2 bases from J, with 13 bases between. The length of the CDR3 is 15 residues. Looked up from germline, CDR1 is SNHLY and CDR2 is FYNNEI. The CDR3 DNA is TGTGCCAGCAGTGAATTGGGGGGTGGGACCTACGAGCAGTACTTC. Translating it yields CASSELGGGTYEQYF.

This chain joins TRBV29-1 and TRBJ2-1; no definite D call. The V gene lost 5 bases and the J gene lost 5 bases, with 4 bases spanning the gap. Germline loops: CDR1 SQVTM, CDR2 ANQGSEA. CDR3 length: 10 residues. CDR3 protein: CSVSNNEQFF. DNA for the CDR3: TGCAGCGTTTCTAACAATGAGCAGTTCTTC.

The CDR3 nucleotides are TGTGCCAGCAGCTCCCCCGGGACTAGTTCGAATGAGCAGTTCTTC. The encoded protein is CASSSPGTSSNEQFF. The chain couples TRBV7-2 to TRBJ2-1, with 8 bases that match TRBD2. There are 15 residues in the CDR3. CDR1 and CDR2 from the germline V gene are SGHTA and FQGNSA. Losses at the gene ends were 4 bases for V and 7 bases for J; bases not matched to a gene: 9.

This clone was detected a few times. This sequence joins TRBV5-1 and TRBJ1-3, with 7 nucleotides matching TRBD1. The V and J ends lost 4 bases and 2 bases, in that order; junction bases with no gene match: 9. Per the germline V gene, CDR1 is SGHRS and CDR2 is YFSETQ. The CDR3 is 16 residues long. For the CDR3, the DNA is TGCGCCAGCAGCCCCGAGGACAGGAGGGCTGGAAACACCATATATTTT. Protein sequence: CASSPEDRRAGNTIYF.

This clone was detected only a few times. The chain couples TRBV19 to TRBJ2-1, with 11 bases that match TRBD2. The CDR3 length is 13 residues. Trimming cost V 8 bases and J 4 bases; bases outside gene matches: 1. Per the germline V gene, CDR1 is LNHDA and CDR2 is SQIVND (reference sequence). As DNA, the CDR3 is TGTGCCAGTGCTAGCGGGGGGTACAATGAGCAGTTCTTC. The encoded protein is CASASGGYNEQFF.

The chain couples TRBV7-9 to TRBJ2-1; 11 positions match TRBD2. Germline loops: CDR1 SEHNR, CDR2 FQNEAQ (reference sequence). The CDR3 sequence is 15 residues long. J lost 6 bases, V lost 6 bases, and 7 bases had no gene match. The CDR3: CASSFSGRAGNEQFF. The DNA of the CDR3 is TGTGCCAGCAGTTTTAGCGGGAGGGCGGGCAATGAGCAGTTCTTC.

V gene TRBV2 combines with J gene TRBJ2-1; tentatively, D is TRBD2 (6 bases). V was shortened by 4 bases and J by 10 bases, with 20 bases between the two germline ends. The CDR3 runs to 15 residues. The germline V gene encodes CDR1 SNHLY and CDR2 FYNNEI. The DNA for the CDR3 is TGTGCCAGCAGTGGACCCCGGGACTTTTCCTTCGAGCAGTTCTTC. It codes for CASSGPRDFSFEQFF.

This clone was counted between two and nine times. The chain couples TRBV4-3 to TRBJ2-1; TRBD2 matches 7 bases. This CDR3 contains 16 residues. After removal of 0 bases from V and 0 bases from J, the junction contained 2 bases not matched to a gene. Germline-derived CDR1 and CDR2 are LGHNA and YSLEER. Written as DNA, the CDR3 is TGCGCCAGCAGCCAAGAGGGCGGGGGCTCCTACAATGAGCAGTTCTTC. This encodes CASSQEGGGSYNEQFF.

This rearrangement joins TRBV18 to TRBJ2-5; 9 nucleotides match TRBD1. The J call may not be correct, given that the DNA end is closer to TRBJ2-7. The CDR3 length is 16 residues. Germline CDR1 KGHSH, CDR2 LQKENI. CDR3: CASSPQDRGPSYEQYF. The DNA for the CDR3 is TGTGCCAGCTCACCGCAGGACAGGGGCCCCTCCTACGAGCAGTACTTC.

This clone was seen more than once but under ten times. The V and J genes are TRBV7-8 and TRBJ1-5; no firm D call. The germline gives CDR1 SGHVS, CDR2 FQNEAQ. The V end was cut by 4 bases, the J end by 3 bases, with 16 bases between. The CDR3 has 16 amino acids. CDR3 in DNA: TGTGCCAGCAGCTGGCCGCCCTGGAGGGCCAATCAGCCCCAGCATTTT. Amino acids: CASSWPPWRANQPQHF.

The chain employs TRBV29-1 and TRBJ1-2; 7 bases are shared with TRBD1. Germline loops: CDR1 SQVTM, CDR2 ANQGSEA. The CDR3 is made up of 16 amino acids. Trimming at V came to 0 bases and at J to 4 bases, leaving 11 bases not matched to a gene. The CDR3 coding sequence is TGCAGCGTTGAAGATGGGGACAGCCCTAGAGGCTATGGCTACACCTTC. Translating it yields CSVEDGDSPRGYGYTF.

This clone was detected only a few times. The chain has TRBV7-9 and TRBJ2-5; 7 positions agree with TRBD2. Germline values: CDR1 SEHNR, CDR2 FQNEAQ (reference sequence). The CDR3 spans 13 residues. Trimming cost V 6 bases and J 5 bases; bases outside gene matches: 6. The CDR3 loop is CASSPSGTETQYF. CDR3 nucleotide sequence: TGTGCCAGCAGTCCCAGCGGGACCGAGACCCAGTACTTC.

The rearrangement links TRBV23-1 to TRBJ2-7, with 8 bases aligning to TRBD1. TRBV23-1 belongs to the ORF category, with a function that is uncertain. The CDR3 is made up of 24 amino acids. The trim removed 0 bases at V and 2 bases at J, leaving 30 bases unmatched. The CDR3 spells CASSQSKAVGDEQGENHQTYEQYF. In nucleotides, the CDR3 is TGCGCCAGCAGTCAATCTAAGGCAGTGGGGGATGAACAGGGGGAAAACCATCAGACCTACGAGCAGTACTTC.

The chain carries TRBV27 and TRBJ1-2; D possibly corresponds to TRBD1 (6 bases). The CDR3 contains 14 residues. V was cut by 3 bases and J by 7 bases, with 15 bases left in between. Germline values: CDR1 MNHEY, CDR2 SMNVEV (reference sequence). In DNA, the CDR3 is TGTGCCAGCAGTTTGGCGGGGGCTACGAGTGGCTACACCTTC. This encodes CASSLAGATSGYTF.

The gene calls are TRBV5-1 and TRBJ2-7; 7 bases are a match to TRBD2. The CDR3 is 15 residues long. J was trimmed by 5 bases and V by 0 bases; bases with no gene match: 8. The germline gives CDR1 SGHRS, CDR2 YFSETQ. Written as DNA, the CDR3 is TGCGCCAGCAGCTTGGGCCCGACCAGCGGGGACGAGCAGTACTTC. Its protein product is CASSLGPTSGDEQYF.